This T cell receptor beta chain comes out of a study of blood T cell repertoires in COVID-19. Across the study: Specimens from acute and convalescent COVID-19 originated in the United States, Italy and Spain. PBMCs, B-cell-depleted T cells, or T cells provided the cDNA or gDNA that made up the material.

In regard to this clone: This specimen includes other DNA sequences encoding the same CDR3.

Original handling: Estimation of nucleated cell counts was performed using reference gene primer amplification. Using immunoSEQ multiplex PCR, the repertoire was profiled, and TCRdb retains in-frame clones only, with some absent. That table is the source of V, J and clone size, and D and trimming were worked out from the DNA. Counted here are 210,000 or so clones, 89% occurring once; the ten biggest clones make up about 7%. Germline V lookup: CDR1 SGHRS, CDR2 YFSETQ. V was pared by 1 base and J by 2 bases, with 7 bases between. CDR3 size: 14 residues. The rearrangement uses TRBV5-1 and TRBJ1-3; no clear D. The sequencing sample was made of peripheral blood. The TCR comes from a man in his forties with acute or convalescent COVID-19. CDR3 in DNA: TGCGCCAGCAGCTTGACCGGGGCTGGAAACACCATATATTTT. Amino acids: CASSLTGAGNTIYF.